Shown below are 25 T cell receptor beta chains from a single sample sequenced in a study of T-cell reconstitution after alpha-beta-depleted transplantation in children. Library preparation (for TCRbeta) was performed with unique molecular identifiers. TCRdb re-analysed the PCR reads in MiXCR, keeping a single row per CDR3 protein. Of about 240,000 distinct CDR3 sequences listed, 9.5% to 15% are singletons. The source material was PBMCs from the stem cell graft donor, sampled from the stem cell graft. Receptors were obtained from a human donor who donated a stem cell graft to a child with acute lymphoblastic leukemia.

This clonotype has just a few counts. The chain joins TRBV5-1 to TRBJ2-5; D unclear. Germline V gene data show CDR1 as SGHRS and CDR2 as YFSETQ. This CDR3 is 14 amino acids long. V dropped 3 bases and J dropped 4 bases, with 13 bases sitting between them. The CDR3 loop is CASSYRVLGETQYF. The CDR3 DNA follows: TGCGCCAGCAGCTACCGGGTCCTGGGAGAGACCCAGTACTTC.

This clonotype has a count of ten or more. The gene calls are TRBV5-5 and TRBJ1-1; D unresolved. The CDR3 runs 14 residues. Between the trimmed V and J ends, which lost 0 bases and 5 bases, there was a span of 11 bases. CDR1 and CDR2 from the germline V gene are SGHKS and YYEKEE (reference sequence). The CDR3 protein is CASSLAGSGTEAFF. CDR3 nucleotide sequence: TGTGCCAGCAGCTTGGCCGGTTCGGGGACTGAAGCTTTCTTT. Full variable domain (rest looked up from reference TRBV5-5 and TRBJ1-1): DAGVTQSPTHLIKTRGQQVTLRCSPISGHKSVSWYQQVLGQGPQFIFQYYEKEERGRGNFPDRFSARQFPNYSSELNVNALLLGDSALYLCASSLAGSGTEAFFGQGTRLTVV.

This clonotype was seen more than once but under ten times. The chain uses TRBV6-2 or TRBV6-3 and TRBJ2-3, with TRBD2 identical over 8 bases. Trimming at V came to 0 bases and at J to 2 bases, leaving 19 bases not matched to a gene. The germline V gene encodes CDR1 MNHEY and CDR2 SVGEGT. The CDR3 spans 21 residues. CDR3 nucleotide sequence: TGTGCCAGCAGTTACTCCGGAGGACGGGGGGGCCCTCTTTCCGTCACAGATACGCAGTATTTT. This translates into CASSYSGGRGGPLSVTDTQYF.

This clonotype has ten or more counts. The chain recombines TRBV6-1 with TRBJ1-1; maybe TRBD1 (6 bases). The germline gives CDR1 MNHNS, CDR2 SASEGT. Trimming stripped 6 bases from V and 2 bases from J, with 16 bases between. The CDR3 runs to 15 residues. The CDR3 DNA reads TGTGCCAGCAGAGCACAGGGAGGAGGCAACACTGAAGCTTTCTTT. This encodes CASRAQGGGNTEAFF.

This clonotype was recorded many times. The rearrangement joins TRBV28 to TRBJ2-7; 10 positions agree with TRBD1. The CDR3 has 14 amino acids. Germline CDR1 MDHEN, CDR2 SYDVKM. Unmatched junction bases numbered 8, after V lost 8 bases and J lost 4 bases. The CDR3: CASGVGQGNYEQYF. CDR3 DNA: TGTGCCAGCGGAGTGGGACAGGGGAATTACGAGCAGTACTTC.

There are many counts of this clonotype. The chain links TRBV7-2 to TRBJ1-5, with TRBD1 as a possible D gene (5 bases). Germline CDR1 is SGHTA and CDR2 is FQGNSA. The CDR3 has 16 residues. With 2 bases removed from V and 2 bases from J, the gap between germline ends came to 13 bases. The CDR3: CASSLMVLRGNQPQHF. The CDR3 coding sequence is TGTGCCAGCAGCTTAATGGTCCTCAGGGGCAATCAGCCCCAGCATTTT.

In this sample, this clonotype turned up many times. The V and J genes are TRBV29-1 and TRBJ2-1, with TRBD1 matching 7 bases. J gave up 4 bases and V 6 bases, and 6 bases lay outside the gene matches. The CDR3 runs 13 residues. CDR1 is SQVTM, CDR2 ANQGSEA, per germline. CDR3 nucleotides: TGCAGCGTCGAGACAGGGACATACAATGAGCAGTTCTTC. It translates to CSVETGTYNEQFF.

This clonotype was recorded at least ten times. The CDR3: CAISETDIQYF. In DNA form, the CDR3 reads TGTGCCATCAGTGAGACGGACATTCAGTACTTC. The gene calls are TRBV10-3 and TRBJ2-4; D unresolved. Germline loops: CDR1 ENHRY, CDR2 SYGVKD. V lost 2 bases and J 8 bases, leaving 4 bases between the germline ends. The CDR3 totals 11 residues.

About this clonotype itself: This likely came from a read error, as a far larger clone is one base away. V is TRBV6-5 and J is TRBJ1-1; the D gene is possibly TRBD1 (6 bases). The CDR3 sequence is 14 residues long. Looked up from germline, CDR1 is MNHEY and CDR2 is SVGAGI. Written as DNA, the CDR3 is TGTGCCAGCAGTTCCGGGACACTGAACCCTGAAGCTTTCTTT. The encoded protein is CASSSGTLNPEAFF.

The chain employs TRBV9 and TRBJ2-2, with D uncertain. This CDR3 is built from 13 residues. Germline V CDR1 and CDR2: SGDLS, YYNGEE. V was shortened by 0 bases and J by 6 bases, with 6 bases between the two germline ends. The CDR3 DNA reads TGTGCCAGCAGCGTAGTGCACTCCGGGGAGCTGTTTTTT. Translation: CASSVVHSGELFF.

In the case of this clonotype: The conserved phenylalanine or tryptophan is not found at the CDR3 terminus, so this likely reflects a read error. This chain uses TRBV29-1 with TRBJ1-5, with TRBD1 as a possible D gene (5 bases). Germline CDR1 is SQVTM and CDR2 is ANQGSEA. Trimming cost V 6 bases and J 2 bases, with 14 bases left between them. This CDR3 region has 14 residues. DNA for the CDR3: TGCAGCGTGCGGGACTCTGATCGCAATCAGCCCCAGCATGTT. It translates to CSVRDSDRNQPQHV.

This clonotype was detected ten times or more. The CDR3 sequence: CASSPLEGLNQPQHF. The CDR3 DNA reads TGTGCCAGCAGCCCTCTGGAGGGGCTAAATCAGCCCCAGCATTTT. This chain connects TRBV27 to TRBJ1-5, with a tentative D call TRBD1 (5 bases). V was shortened by 6 bases and J by 4 bases, with 16 bases between the two germline ends. The CDR3 runs to 15 residues. Germline V lookup: CDR1 MNHEY, CDR2 SMNVEV (reference sequence).

This clonotype came up many times. The chain uses TRBV7-9 and TRBJ2-1; D remains ambiguous. V gave up 3 bases and J gave up 0 bases, with 9 bases separating them. This CDR3 is 15 amino acids long. The germline V gene has CDR1 SEHNR and CDR2 FQNEAQ (reference sequence). CDR3 residues: CASSFAASSYNEQFF. In DNA form, the CDR3 reads TGTGCCAGCAGCTTTGCGGCCAGCTCCTACAATGAGCAGTTCTTC.

In its sample, this clonotype was seen many times. The CDR3 bases are TGCAGTGCAGGGAGGGATGGCTACACCTTC. Its protein is CSAGRDGYTF. The rearrangement joins TRBV20-1 to TRBJ1-2; D is undetermined. Germline CDR1 is DFQATT and CDR2 is SNEGSKA (reference sequence). V shed 6 bases and J shed 6 bases, with 8 bases lying between them. The CDR3 is 10 amino acids.

This clonotype was recorded many times. This chain links TRBV12-3 or TRBV12-4 with TRBJ2-3; TRBD2 might be the D (5 bases). The ends were cut back, 3 bases at V and 4 bases at J, with 11 bases in the middle. This CDR3 has 14 amino acids. CDR3 nucleotides: TGTGCCAGCAGTTTTATTGAGGGCGCAGATACGCAGTATTTT. This sequence encodes CASSFIEGADTQYF.

This clonotype was detected many times. The chain is built from TRBV12-3 or TRBV12-4 and TRBJ1-6; tentative D call: TRBD1 (6 bases). The CDR3 extends over 14 amino acids. The V and J ends lost 5 bases and 8 bases respectively, with 13 bases between them. The CDR3 DNA reads as TGTGCCAGCAGTCCTGGGGACATCGATTCACCCCTCCACTTT. Translation gives CASSPGDIDSPLHF.

This clonotype was picked up many times. The chain joins TRBV15 to TRBJ1-3; tentative D call: TRBD1 (6 bases). CDR1 is LNHNV and CDR2 is YYDKDF in the germline V gene (reference sequence). CDR3 length equals 16 residues. The V end was cut by 4 bases, the J end by 0 bases, with 13 bases between. The CDR3 sequence: CATSKGDVHSGNTIYF. The CDR3 DNA is TGTGCCACCAGCAAGGGGGACGTTCACTCTGGAAACACCATATATTTT.

This clonotype occurred many times. The V and J genes are TRBV4-1 and TRBJ2-3; 9 bases map to TRBD1. V shed 1 base, J shed 2 bases, and the junction held 13 bases outside the gene matches. Germline CDR1 and CDR2: MGHRA and YSYEKL. This CDR3 is 19 amino acids long. The CDR3 is CASSQGVTGGASYTDTQYF. As DNA, the CDR3 is TGCGCCAGCAGCCAAGGAGTAACAGGGGGCGCGAGTTACACAGATACGCAGTATTTT.

Ten or more counts support this clonotype. The V and J genes are TRBV5-1 and TRBJ2-7; 7 bases match TRBD2. CDR3 length equals 13 residues. Germline CDR1 is SGHRS and CDR2 is YFSETQ. V lost 4 bases, J lost 5 bases, and 6 bases stayed unmatched. The CDR3 sequence is CASSMREFHEQYF. CDR3 bases: TGCGCCAGCAGCATGCGGGAGTTCCACGAGCAGTACTTC.

Comment on this clonotype: A clone one base away is much larger, so this may be a read error. The rearrangement links TRBV5-1 to TRBJ1-2; 9 bases line up with TRBD1. The germline V gene has CDR1 SGHRS and CDR2 YFSETQ. The CDR3 runs to 15 residues. CDR3: CAGSSGQGRHYGYTF. Here the CDR3 DNA reads TGCGCCGGCAGCTCGGGACAGGGTCGACACTATGGCTACACCTTC.

The chain joins TRBV3-1 to TRBJ1-1; D not certain. Germline V gives CDR1 LGHDT, CDR2 YNNKEL (reference sequence). Trimming removed 1 base at V and 2 bases at J, with 14 bases between. The CDR3 has 16 residues. The CDR3 reads CASSQATGAVNTEAFF. CDR3 coding DNA: TGTGCCAGCAGCCAAGCCACGGGTGCAGTCAACACTGAAGCTTTCTTT. The whole variable domain, filled in from reference TRBV3-1 and TRBJ1-1, reads DTAVSQTPKYLVTQMGNDKSIKCEQNLGHDTMYWYKQDSKKFLKIMFSYNNKELIINETVPNRFSPKSPDKAHLNLHINSLELGDSAVYFCASSQATGAVNTEAFFGQGTRLTVV.

This clonotype was seen more than once but under ten times. The chain carries TRBV7-2 and TRBJ2-7; 13 bases agree with TRBD2. Germline V gene data show CDR1 as SGHTA and CDR2 as FQGNSA. Unmatched junction bases numbered 10, after V lost 5 bases and J lost 6 bases. The CDR3 length is 16 residues. The CDR3 region is CASSRRLAGGLGEQYF. The CDR3 nucleotides read TGTGCCAGCAGCCGCAGACTAGCGGGAGGCTTGGGCGAGCAGTACTTC.

This clonotype was counted between two and nine times. V gene TRBV30 combines with J gene TRBJ2-3; D is unresolved. The V gene lost 0 bases and the J gene lost 2 bases, with 12 bases spanning the gap. CDR3 length: 15 residues. CDR1 is GTSNPN and CDR2 is SVGIG in the germline V gene (reference sequence). CDR3 loop: CAWSVGTRPTDTQYF. CDR3 sequence (DNA): TGTGCCTGGAGTGTAGGCACCCGACCCACAGATACGCAGTATTTT.

This clonotype has at least ten counts. V gene TRBV7-2 combines with J gene TRBJ2-3, with 7 bases lining up with TRBD2. V lost 3 bases and J lost 2; bases outside the gene matches: 2. The CDR3 loop spans 14 amino acids. From germline, CDR1 is SGHTA and CDR2 FQGNSA. The CDR3 is CASSLGLYTDTQYF. For the CDR3, the DNA is TGTGCCAGCAGCTTGGGACTATACACAGATACGCAGTATTTT.

This chain links TRBV11-2 with TRBJ2-5; no reliable D call. Between the trimmed V and J ends, which lost 5 bases and 1 base, there was a span of 5 bases. Germline V gene data show CDR1 as SGHAT and CDR2 as FQNNGV. The CDR3 is 12 amino acids. This CDR3 reads CASSQTQETQYF. Here the CDR3 DNA reads TGTGCCAGCAGCCAGACCCAAGAGACCCAGTACTTC. The full variable domain, rest sourced from reference TRBV11-2 and TRBJ2-5, is EAGVAQSPRYKIIEKRQSVAFWCNPISGHATLYWYQQILGQGPKLLIQFQNNGVVDDSQLPKDRFSAERLKGVDSTLKIQPAKLEDSAVYLCASSQTQETQYFGPGTRLLVL.